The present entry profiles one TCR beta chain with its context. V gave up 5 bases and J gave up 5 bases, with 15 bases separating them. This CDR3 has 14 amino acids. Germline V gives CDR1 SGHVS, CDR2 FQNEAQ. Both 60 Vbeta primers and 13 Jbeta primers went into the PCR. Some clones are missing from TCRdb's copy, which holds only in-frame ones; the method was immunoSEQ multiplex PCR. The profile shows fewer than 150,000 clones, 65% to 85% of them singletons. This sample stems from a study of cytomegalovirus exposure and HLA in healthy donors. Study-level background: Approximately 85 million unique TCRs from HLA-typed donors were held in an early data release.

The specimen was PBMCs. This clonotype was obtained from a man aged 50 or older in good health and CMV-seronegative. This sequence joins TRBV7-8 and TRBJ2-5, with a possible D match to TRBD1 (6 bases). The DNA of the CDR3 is TGTGCCAGCAGCATTCAGGGGCGGAGGGAGACCCAGTACTTC. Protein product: CASSIQGRRETQYF.